The present T cell receptor (beta chain) was sequenced within a study of monozygotic twins with inflammatory bowel disease. Whole-study findings and limits: Variability in patient repertoires may have come partly from differing immunosuppressive treatments.

TCRdb reprocessed the 5' RACE reads and reports one entry per CDR3 protein, with no DNA. Its table records 150,000 to 200,000 distinct CDR3 sequences. As concerns this clonotype: Its antigen is undetermined.

The CDR3 runs 15 residues. Per the germline V gene, CDR1 is DFQATT and CDR2 is SNEGSKA (reference sequence). The sample was blood. The chain recombines TRBV20-1 with TRBJ1-6. The clonotype was recovered from a human donor with ulcerative colitis or Crohn's disease, or a healthy co-twin of an affected twin (not recorded which). The CDR3 is CSALRDSGRHSPLHF.